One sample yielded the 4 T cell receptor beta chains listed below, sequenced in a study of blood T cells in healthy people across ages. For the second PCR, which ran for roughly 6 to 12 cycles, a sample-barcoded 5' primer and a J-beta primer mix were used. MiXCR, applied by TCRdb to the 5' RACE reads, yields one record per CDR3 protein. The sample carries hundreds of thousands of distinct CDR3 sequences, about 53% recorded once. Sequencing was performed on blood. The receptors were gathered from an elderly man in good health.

The CDR3 loop reads CASSFGRVGTEAFF. As DNA, the CDR3 is TGCGCCAGCAGCTTTGGCAGGGTAGGGACTGAAGCTTTCTTT. V and J are TRBV5-1 and TRBJ1-1; D is perhaps TRBD1 (5 bases). The length of the CDR3 is 14 residues. The V end lost 2 bases, the J end lost 5 bases, and 13 bases lay between the germline ends. The germline gives CDR1 SGHRS, CDR2 YFSETQ.

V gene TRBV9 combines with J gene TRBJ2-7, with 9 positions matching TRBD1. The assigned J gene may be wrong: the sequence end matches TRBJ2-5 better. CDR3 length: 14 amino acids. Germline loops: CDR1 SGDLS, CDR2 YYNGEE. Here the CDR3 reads CASSWGQGEETQYF. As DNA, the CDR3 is TGTGCCAGCAGCTGGGGACAGGGAGAGGAGACCCAGTACTTC.

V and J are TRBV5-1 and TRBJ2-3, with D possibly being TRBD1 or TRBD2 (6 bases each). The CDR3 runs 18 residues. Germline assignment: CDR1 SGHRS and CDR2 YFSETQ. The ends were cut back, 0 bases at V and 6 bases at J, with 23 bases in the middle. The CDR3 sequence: CASSLAGAGHRAADTQYF. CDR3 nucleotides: TGCGCCAGCAGCTTGGCGGGGGCGGGACATCGAGCCGCGGATACGCAGTATTTT.

For the CDR3, the DNA is TGCGCCAGCAGCCTAGGGTCTGGGCGAAACACCATATATTTT. Translated, it gives CASSLGSGRNTIYF. The J gene is TRBJ1-3, the V gene TRBV5-1; D unresolved. Germline CDR1 SGHRS, CDR2 YFSETQ. V was pared by 4 bases and J by 5 bases, with 13 bases between. The CDR3 runs to 14 residues.